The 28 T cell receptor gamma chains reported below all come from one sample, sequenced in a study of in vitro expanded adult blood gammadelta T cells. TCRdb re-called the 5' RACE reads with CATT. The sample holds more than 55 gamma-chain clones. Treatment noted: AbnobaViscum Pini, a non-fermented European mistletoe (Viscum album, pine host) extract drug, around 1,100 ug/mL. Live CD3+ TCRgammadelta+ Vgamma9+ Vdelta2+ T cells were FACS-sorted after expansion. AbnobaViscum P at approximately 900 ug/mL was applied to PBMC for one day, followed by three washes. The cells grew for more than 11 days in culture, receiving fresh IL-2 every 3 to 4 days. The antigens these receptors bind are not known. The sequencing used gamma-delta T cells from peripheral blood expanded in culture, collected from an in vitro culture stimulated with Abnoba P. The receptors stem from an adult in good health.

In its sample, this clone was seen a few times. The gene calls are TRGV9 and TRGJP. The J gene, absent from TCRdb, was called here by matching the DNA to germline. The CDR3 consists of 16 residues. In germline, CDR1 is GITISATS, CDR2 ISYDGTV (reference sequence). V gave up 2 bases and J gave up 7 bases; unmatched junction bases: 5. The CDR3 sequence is CALWEGLELGKKIKVF. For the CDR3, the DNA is TGTGCCTTGTGGGAGGGGCTCGAGTTGGGCAAAAAAATCAAGGTATTT.

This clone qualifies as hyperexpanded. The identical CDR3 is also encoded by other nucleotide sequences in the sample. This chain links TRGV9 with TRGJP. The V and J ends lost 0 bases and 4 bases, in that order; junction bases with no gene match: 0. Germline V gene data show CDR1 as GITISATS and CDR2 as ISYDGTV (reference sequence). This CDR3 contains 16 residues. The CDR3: CALWEVQELGKKIKVF. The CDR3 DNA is TGTGCCTTGTGGGAGGTGCAAGAGTTGGGCAAAAAAATCAAGGTATTT.

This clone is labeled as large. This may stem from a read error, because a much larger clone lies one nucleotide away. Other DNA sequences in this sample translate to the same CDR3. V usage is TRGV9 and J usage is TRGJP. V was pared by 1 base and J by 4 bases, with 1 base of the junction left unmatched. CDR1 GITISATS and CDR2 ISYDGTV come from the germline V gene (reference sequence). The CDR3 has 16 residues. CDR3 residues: CALWEVQELGKKIKVF. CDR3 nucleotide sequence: TGTGCCTTGTGGGAGGTTCAAGAGTTGGGCAAAAAAATCAAGGTATTT.

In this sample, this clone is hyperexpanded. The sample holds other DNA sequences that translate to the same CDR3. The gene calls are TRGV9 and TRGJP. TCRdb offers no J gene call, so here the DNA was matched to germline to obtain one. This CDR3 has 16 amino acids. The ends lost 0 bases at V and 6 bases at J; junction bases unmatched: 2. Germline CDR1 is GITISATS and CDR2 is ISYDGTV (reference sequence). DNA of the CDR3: TGTGCCTTGTGGGAGGTGCGAGAGTTGGGCAAAAAAATCAAGGTATTT. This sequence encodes CALWEVRELGKKIKVF.

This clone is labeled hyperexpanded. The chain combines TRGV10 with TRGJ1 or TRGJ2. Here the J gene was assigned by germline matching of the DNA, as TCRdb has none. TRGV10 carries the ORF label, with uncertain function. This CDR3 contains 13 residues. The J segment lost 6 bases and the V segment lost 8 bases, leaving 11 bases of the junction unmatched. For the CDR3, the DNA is TGTGCTGCGTGGGCCCCTGAGGGTTATAAGAAACTCTTT. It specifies CAAWAPEGYKKLF.

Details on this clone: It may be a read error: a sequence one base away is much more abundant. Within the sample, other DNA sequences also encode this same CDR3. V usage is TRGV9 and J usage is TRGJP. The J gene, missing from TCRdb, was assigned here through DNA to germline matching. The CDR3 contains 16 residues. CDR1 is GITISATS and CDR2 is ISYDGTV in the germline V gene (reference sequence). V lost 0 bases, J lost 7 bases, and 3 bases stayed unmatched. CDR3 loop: CALWEVRELGKKIKVF. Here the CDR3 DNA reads TGTGCCTTGTGGGAGGTGAGGGAGTTGGGCAAAAAAATCAAGGTATTT.

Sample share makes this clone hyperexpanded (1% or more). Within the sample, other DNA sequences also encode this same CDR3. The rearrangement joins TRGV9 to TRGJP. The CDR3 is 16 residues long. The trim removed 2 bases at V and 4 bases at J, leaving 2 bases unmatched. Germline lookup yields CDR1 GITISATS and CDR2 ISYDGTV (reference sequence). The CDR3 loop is CALWEAQELGKKIKVF. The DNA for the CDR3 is TGTGCCTTGTGGGAGGCTCAAGAGTTGGGCAAAAAAATCAAGGTATTT.

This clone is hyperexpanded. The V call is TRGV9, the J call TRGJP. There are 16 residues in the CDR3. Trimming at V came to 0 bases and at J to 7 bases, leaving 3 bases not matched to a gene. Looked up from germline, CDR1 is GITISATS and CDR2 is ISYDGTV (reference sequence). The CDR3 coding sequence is TGTGCCTTGTGGGAGGTGGATGAGTTGGGCAAAAAAATCAAGGTATTT. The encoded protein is CALWEVDELGKKIKVF.

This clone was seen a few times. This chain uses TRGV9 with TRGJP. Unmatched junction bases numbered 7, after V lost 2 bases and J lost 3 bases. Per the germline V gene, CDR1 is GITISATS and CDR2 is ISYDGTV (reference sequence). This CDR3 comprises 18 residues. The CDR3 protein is CALWEEGPQELGKKIKVF. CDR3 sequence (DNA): TGTGCCTTGTGGGAGGAGGGCCCGCAAGAGTTGGGCAAAAAAATCAAGGTATTT.

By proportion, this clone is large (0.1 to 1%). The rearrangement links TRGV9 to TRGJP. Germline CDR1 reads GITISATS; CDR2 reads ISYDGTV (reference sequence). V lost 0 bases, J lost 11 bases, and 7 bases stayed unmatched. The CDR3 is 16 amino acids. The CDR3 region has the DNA TGTGCCTTGTGGGAGGTGCGGGGTGTGGGCAAAAAAATCAAGGTATTT. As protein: CALWEVRGVGKKIKVF.

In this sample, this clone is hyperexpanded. The CDR3 coding sequence is TGTGCCTTGTGGGAGGGGCAAGAGTTGGGCAAAAAAATCAAGGTATTT. This codes for CALWEGQELGKKIKVF. This chain joins TRGV9 and TRGJP. The germline V gene encodes CDR1 GITISATS and CDR2 ISYDGTV (reference sequence). V dropped 2 bases and J dropped 2; count of bases not matched to a gene: 0. The CDR3 is 16 amino acids.

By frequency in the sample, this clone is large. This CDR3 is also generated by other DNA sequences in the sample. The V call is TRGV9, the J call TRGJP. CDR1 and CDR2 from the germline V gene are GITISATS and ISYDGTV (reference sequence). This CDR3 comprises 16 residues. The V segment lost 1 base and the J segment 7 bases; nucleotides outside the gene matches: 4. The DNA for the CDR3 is TGTGCCTTGTGGGAGGTAAGGGAGTTGGGCAAAAAAATCAAGGTATTT. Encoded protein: CALWEVRELGKKIKVF.

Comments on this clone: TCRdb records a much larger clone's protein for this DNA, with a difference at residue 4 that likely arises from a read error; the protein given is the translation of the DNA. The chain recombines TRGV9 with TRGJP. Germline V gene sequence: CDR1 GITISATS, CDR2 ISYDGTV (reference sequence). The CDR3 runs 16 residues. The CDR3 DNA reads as TGTGCCTTGAGGGAGGTGCCGGAGTTGGGCAAAAAAATCAAGGTATTT. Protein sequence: CALREVPELGKKIKVF.

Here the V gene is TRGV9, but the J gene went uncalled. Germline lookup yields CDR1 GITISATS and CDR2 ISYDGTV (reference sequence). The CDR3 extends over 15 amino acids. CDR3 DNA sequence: TGTGCCTTGTGGGAGGTGCCTTTCGATTATTATAAGAAACTATTT. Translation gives CALWEVPFDYYKKLF.

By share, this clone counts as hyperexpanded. CDR3 amino acids: CALWEGLGKKIKVF. The CDR3 DNA reads as TGTGCCTTGTGGGAAGGGTTGGGCAAAAAAATCAAGGTATTT. This chain links TRGV9 with TRGJP. The CDR3 is made up of 14 amino acids. The J segment lost 9 bases and the V segment lost 4 bases, leaving 3 bases of the junction unmatched. In germline, CDR1 is GITISATS, CDR2 ISYDGTV (reference sequence).

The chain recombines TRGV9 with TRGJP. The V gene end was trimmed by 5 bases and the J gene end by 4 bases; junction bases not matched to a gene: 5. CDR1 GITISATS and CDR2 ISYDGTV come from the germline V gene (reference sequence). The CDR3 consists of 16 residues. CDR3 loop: CALWAPQELGKKIKVF. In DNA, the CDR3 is TGTGCCTTGTGGGCCCCTCAAGAGTTGGGCAAAAAAATCAAGGTATTT.

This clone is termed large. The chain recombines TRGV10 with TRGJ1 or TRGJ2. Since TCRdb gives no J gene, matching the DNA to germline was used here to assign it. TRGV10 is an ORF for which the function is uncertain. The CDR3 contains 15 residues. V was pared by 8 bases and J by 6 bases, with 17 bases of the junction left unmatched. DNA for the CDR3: TGTGCTGCGTGGGCACCGCATTCCTGGGGTTATAAGAAACTCTTT. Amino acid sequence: CAAWAPHSWGYKKLF.

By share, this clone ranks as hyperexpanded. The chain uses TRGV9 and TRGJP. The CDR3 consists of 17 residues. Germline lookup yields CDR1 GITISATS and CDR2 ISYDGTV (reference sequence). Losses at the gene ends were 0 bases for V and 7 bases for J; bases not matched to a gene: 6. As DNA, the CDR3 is TGTGCCTTGTGGGAGGTGCAACGGGAGTTGGGCAAAAAAATCAAGGTATTT. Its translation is CALWEVQRELGKKIKVF.

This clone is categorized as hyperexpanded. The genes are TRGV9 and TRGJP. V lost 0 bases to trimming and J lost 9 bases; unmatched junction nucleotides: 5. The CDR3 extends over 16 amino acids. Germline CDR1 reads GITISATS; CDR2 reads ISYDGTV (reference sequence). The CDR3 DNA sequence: TGTGCCTTGTGGGAGGTGCTTGGGTTGGGCAAAAAAATCAAGGTATTT. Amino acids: CALWEVLGLGKKIKVF.

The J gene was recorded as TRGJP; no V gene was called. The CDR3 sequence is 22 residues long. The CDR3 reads CATQSTWGEASRQELGKKIKVF. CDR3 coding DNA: TGCGCAACGCAGAGTACATGGGGGGAGGCGTCTAGGCAAGAGTTGGGCAAAAAAATCAAGGTATTT.

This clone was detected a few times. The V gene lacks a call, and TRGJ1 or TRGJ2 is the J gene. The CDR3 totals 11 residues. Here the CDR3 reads CATWEGGKKLF. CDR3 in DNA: TGTGCCACCTGGGAGGGGGGGAAGAAACTCTTT.

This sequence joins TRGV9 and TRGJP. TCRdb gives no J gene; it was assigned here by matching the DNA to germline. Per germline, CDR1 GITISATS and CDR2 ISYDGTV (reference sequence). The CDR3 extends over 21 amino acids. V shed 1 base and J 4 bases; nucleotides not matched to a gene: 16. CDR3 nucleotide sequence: TGTGCCTTGTGGGAGGTCCGGACTTCCGCAGTTCAAGAGTTGGGCAAAAAAATCAAGGTATTT. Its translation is CALWEVRTSAVQELGKKIKVF.

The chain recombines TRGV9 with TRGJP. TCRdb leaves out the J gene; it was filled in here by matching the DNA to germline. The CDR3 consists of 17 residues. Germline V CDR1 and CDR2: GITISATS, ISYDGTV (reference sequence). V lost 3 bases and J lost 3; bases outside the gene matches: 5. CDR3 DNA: TGTGCCTTGTGGGAGACAATGCAAGAGTTGGGCAAAAAAATCAAGGTATTT. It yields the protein CALWETMQELGKKIKVF.

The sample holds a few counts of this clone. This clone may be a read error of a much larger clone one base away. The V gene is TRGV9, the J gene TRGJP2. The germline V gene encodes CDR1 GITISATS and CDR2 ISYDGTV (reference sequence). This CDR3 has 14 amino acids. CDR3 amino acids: CAVWAYSSDWIKTF. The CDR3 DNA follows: TGTGCCGTGTGGGCGTATAGTAGTGATTGGATCAAGACGTTT.

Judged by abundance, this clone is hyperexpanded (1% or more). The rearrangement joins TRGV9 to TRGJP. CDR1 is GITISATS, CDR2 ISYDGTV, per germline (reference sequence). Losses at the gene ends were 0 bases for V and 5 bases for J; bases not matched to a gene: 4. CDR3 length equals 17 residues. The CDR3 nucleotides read TGTGCCTTGTGGGAGGTGCAAAAAGAGTTGGGCAAAAAAATCAAGGTATTT. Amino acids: CALWEVQKELGKKIKVF.

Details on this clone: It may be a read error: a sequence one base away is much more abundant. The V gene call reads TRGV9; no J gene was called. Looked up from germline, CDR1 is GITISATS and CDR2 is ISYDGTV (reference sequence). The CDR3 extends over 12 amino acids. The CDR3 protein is CALWEVPYKNLF. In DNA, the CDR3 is TGTGCCTTGTGGGAGGTGCCATATAAGAATCTCTTT.

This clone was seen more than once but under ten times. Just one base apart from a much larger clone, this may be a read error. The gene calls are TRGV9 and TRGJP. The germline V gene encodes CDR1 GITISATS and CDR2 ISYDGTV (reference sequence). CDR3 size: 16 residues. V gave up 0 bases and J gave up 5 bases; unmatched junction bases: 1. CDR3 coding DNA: TGTGCCTTGTGGGAGGTGAAAGAGTTGGGCAAAAAAATCAAGGTATTT. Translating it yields CALWEVKELGKKIKVF.

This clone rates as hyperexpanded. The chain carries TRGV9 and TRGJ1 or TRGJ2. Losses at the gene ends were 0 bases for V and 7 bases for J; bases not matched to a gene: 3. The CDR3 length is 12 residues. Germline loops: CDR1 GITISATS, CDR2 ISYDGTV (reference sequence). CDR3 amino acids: CALWEVPYKKLF. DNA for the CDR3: TGTGCCTTGTGGGAGGTGCCATATAAGAAACTCTTT.